This TCR beta chain was profiled in a study of T cells in Graves' hyperthyroidism and ophthalmopathy. Lactation, pregnancy, other autoimmune disease or uncontrolled infection excluded patients. The diagnostic basis comprised clinical symptoms, serum thyroxine and TRAb, thyroid ultrasound and orbital computed tomography. Turning to this clonotype: Its antigen remains unknown.

Amplified TCR beta CDR3 regions came from RNA transcripts. A set of HTBI primers served as the primers for a first-round RT-PCR of the TCR CDR3. TCRdb re-derived calls from the multiplex PCR reads in MiXCR, one entry per CDR3 protein. The sample shows more than 500,000 distinct CDR3 sequences, 46% of them seen only once. Study-level results: A 13 V-J signature model discriminated ophthalmopathy versus stable hyperthyroidism. Model predictions of ophthalmopathy came a median roughly 6.4 months before onset.

The CDR3 is 14 residues long. The germline gives CDR1 SGHVS, CDR2 FQNEAQ. Deletions cut 3 bases from V and 3 bases from J, with 9 bases between. This rearrangement joins TRBV7-8 to TRBJ1-5; D not certain. This receptor was taken from an adult woman with Graves' disease, either hyperthyroidism or ophthalmopathy (not recorded which). Input material: peripheral blood or thyroid tissue (not recorded which). This CDR3 reads CASSLTSYNQPQHF. The CDR3 region has the DNA TGTGCCAGCAGCTTGACATCGTACAATCAGCCCCAGCATTTT.